This is a list of T cell receptor beta chains from one sample in a study of OX40 agonist ivuxolimab in advanced cancers. The protocol was immunoSEQ multiplex PCR, while the TCRdb copy is restricted to in-frame clones and leaves out a portion. Of tens of thousands of clones listed, roughly nine tenths are singletons. This sample comprised CD4+ or CD8+ T cells sorted from blood, obtained in a trial of the OX40 agonist ivuxolimab. The receptor source for this set is an adult with an advanced solid tumor such as melanoma, head and neck, liver or kidney cancer. The CDR3 runs from the conserved cysteine through the conserved F or W. D genes are given only for firm matches. Not all rows give a size; the values are once, few, many and, for expanded clones, a class.

j_gene | len | d_gene | v_gene | abundance | CDR3nt | CDR3aa
TRBJ1-1 | 18 | NA | TRBV11-2 | NA | TGTGCCAGCAGCTTAGATCCGGGCCGGGCCGATTCGAACACTGAAGCTTTCTTT | CASSLDPGRADSNTEAFF
TRBJ1-4 | 15 | NA | TRBV7-9 | NA | TGTGCCAGCAGCCGACCCGGGGGGGCGGATGAAAAACTGTTTTTT | CASSRPGGADEKLFF
TRBJ2-7 | 14 | NA | TRBV14 | NA | TGTGCCAGCAGCCAAGAATCCAGCTTTTACGAGCAGTACTTC | CASSQESSFYEQYF
TRBJ2-7 | 14 | TRBD1 | TRBV10-3 | NA | TGTGCCATCAGTGAGGCACAGGGGGTTTACGAGCAGTACTTC | CAISEAQGVYEQYF
TRBJ2-7 | 13 | NA | TRBV6-6 | NA | TGTGCCAGCAGTTACCGGGAAGAGGGCGAGCAGTACTTC | CASSYREEGEQYF
TRBJ2-1 | 14 | NA | TRBV9 | NA | TGTGCCAGCAGCCCAAGGGGAGCCTCGAATGAGCAGTTCTTC | CASSPRGASNEQFF
TRBJ2-7 | 13 | NA | TRBV6-6 | few | TGTGCCAGCAGTTACTCGATAAGTTACGAGCAGTACTTC | CASSYSISYEQYF
TRBJ2-7 | 15 | NA | TRBV7-6 | NA | TGTGCCAGCAGCAGTGCGACAGGCGGATTCTACGAGCAGTACTTC | CASSSATGGFYEQYF
TRBJ1-1 | 15 | TRBD1 | TRBV5-1 | NA | TGCGCCAGCAGGGGGGACAGGATAATGAACACTGAAGCTTTCTTT | CASRGDRIMNTEAFF
TRBJ2-3 | 13 | NA | TRBV13 | once | TGTGCCAGCAGAGAGACGGGAGCAGATACGCAGTATTTT | CASRETGADTQYF
TRBJ2-7 | 13 | TRBD1 | TRBV2 | NA | TGTGCCTGCCCGGGACAGGGGGCCTACGAGCAGTACTTC | CACPGQGAYEQYF
TRBJ1-5 | 14 | TRBD1 | TRBV6-6 | NA | TGTGCCAGCAGTTACGCCCAGGGGGCCCAGCCCCAGCATTTT | CASSYAQGAQPQHF
TRBJ2-2 | 12 | NA | TRBV7-9 | NA | TGTGCCAGCAGCTTAGTTTCTTCGGAGCTGTTTTTT | CASSLVSSELFF
TRBJ2-3 | 17 | TRBD2 | TRBV30 | few | TGTGCCTGGAGGGCGGGGATTAGCGGGACTAGCACAGATACGCAGTATTTT | CAWRAGISGTSTDTQYF
TRBJ2-2 | 15 | NA | TRBV9 | NA | TGTGCCAGCAGCGTAGAGGGGACCTCCGCGGAGGAGCTGTTTTTT | CASSVEGTSAEELFF
TRBJ1-2 | 15 | NA | TRBV4-3 | NA | TGCGCCAGCAGCCCCGGGGGCCTGGGGGACTATGGCTACACCTTC | CASSPGGLGDYGYTF
TRBJ1-5 | 14 | NA | TRBV5-8 | NA | TGTGCCAGCAGCCACGGGATGGGTCTTCAGCCCCAGCATTTT | CASSHGMGLQPQHF
TRBJ2-2 | 15 | NA | TRBV4-3 | NA | TGCGCCAGCAGCCAAGAAAGCGCCGGGACCGGGGAGCTGTTTTTT | CASSQESAGTGELFF
TRBJ2-3 | 16 | TRBD1 | TRBV7-6 | NA | TGTGCCAGCAGCGAAATTTATGCAGGGGGCGATGATACGCAGTATTTT | CASSEIYAGGDDTQYF
TRBJ1-1 | 16 | NA | TRBV21-1 | NA | TGTGCCAGCAGCACCCACAAACTCCGGGACAGCCCCGAAGTTTTCTTT | CASSTHKLRDSPEVFF
TRBJ2-7 | 15 | TRBD1 | TRBV9 | NA | TGTGCCAGCAGCGTAGTCGGGGACAGCTCCTACGAGCAGTACTTC | CASSVVGDSSYEQYF
TRBJ1-1 | 16 | TRBD1 | TRBV5-6 | NA | TGTGCCAGCAGCAGAAACAGGGGGCCCTTGAACACTGAAGCTTTCTTT | CASSRNRGPLNTEAFF
TRBJ2-7 | 15 | TRBD2 | TRBV2 | NA | TGTGCCAGCAGTGCCCTAGCGGGAGCCCCCTACGAGCAGTACTTC | CASSALAGAPYEQYF